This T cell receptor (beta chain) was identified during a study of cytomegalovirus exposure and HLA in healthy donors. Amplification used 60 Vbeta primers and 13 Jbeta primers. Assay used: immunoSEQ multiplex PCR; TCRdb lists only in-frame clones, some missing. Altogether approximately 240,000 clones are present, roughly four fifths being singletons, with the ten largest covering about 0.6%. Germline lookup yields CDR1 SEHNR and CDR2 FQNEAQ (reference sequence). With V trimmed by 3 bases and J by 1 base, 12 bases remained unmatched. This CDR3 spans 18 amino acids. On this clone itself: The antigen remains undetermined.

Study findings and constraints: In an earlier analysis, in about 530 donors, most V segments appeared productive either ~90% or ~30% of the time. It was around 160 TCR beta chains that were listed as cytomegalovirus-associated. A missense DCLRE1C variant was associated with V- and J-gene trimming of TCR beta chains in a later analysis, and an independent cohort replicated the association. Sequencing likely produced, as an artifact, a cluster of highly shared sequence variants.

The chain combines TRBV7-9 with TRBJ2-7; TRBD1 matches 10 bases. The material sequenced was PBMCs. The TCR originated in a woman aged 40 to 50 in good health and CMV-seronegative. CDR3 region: CASSFPPGGQGSSYEQYF. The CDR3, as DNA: TGTGCCAGCAGCTTCCCACCGGGGGGACAGGGGTCTTCCTACGAGCAGTACTTC.